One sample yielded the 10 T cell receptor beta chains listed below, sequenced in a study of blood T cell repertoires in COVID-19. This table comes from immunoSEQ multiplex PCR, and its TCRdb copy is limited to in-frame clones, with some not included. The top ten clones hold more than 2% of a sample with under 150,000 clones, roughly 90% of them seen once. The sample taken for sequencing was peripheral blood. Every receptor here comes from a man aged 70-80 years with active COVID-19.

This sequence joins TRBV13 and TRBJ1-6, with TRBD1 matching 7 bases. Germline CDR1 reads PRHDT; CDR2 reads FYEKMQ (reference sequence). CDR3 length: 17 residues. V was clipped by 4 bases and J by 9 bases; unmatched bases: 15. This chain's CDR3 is CASSSSRSTGFRSPLHF. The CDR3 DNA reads TGTGCCAGCAGCTCCTCCCGGTCGACAGGGTTTCGTTCACCCCTCCACTTT. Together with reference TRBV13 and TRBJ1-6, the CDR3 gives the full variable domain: AAGVIQSPRHLIKEKRETATLKCYPIPRHDTVYWYQQGPGQDPQFLISFYEKMQSDKGSIPDRFSAQQFSDYHSELNMSSLELGDSALYFCASSSSRSTGFRSPLHFGNGTRLTVT.

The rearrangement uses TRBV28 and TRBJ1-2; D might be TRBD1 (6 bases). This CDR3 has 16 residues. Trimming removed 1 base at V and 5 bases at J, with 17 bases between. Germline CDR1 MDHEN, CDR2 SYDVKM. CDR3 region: CASSLSGAIRLYGYTF. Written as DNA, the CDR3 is TGTGCCAGCAGTTTATCAGGGGCGATTCGATTATATGGCTACACCTTC.

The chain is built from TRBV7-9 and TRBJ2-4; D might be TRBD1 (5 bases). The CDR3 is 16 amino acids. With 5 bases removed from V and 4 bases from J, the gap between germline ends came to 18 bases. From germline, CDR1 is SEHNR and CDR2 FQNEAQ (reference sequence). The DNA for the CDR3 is TGTGCCAGCAGCCCTGGGGATTCAGGGTGGAAAAACATTCAGTACTTC. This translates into CASSPGDSGWKNIQYF.

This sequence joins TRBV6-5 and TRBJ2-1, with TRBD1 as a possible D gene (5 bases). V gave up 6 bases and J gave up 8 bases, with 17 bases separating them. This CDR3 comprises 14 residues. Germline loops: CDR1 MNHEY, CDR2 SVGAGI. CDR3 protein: CASRQTAIRDEQFF. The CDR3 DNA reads TGTGCCAGCAGACAGACAGCTATTCGGGATGAGCAGTTCTTC.

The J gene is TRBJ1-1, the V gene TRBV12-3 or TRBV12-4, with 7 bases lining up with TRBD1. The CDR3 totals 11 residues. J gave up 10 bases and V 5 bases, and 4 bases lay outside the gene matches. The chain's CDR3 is CASSEYRGAFF. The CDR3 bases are TGTGCCAGCAGTGAATACAGGGGAGCTTTCTTT.

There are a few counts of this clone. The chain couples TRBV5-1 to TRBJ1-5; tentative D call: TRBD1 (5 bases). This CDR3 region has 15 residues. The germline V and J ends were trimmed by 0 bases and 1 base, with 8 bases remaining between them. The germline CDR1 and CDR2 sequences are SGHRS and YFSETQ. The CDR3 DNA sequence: TGCGCCAGCAGCTTGGTTTCAGGGAGCAATCAGCCCCAGCATTTT. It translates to CASSLVSGSNQPQHF.

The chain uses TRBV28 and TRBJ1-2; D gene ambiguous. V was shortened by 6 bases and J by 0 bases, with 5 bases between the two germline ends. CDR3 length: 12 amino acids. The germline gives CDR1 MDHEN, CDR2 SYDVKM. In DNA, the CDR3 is TGTGCCAGCAGAACAGCTAACTATGGCTACACCTTC. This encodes CASRTANYGYTF.

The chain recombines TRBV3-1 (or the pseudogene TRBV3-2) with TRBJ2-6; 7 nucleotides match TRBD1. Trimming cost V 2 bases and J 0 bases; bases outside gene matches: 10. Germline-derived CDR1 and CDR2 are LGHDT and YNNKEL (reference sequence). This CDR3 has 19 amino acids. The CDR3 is CASSQLGVGGLSGANVLTF. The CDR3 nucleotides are TGTGCCAGCAGCCAATTAGGGGTAGGGGGCCTCTCTGGGGCCAACGTCCTGACTTTC.

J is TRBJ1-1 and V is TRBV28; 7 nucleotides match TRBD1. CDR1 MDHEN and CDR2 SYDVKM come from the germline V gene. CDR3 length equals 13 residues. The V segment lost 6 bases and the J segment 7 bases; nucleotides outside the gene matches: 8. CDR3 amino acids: CASRRDRAGEAFF. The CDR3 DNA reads TGTGCCAGCAGACGTGACAGGGCCGGTGAAGCTTTCTTT.

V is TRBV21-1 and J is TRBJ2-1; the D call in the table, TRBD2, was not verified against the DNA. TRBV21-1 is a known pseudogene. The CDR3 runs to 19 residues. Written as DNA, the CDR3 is TGTGCCAGCAGCAAAGCCCGGACGGGGAGCGGGAGCACCTTGAATGAGCAGTTCTTC. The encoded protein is CASSKARTGSGSTLNEQFF.